This is a list of T cell receptor beta chains from one sample in a study of molecular identifiers for immune sequencing clone quantification. TCRdb recomputed calls from the PCR reads with MiXCR, one row per CDR3 protein. This sample has about 320,000 distinct CDR3 sequences, with about a fifth found just once. Material: naive CD8+ T cells from blood, with Jurkat cell RNA spiked in. Every receptor here comes from a human donor in good health. Some libraries in this study had Jurkat cell RNA spiked in. Both conserved end residues are part of each CDR3. The D gene is left open where the match is weak. Expanded clones are given a class, and other clones once, few, many or no size at all.

v_gene: TRBV7-9; abundance: -; j_gene: TRBJ2-3; d_gene: -; CDR3nt: TGTGCCGGCAGCCAAATCGGTACATCCACAGATACGCAGTATTTT; CDR3aa: CAGSQIGTSTDTQYF
v_gene: TRBV27; abundance: many; j_gene: TRBJ2-7; d_gene: TRBD2; CDR3nt: TGTGCCAGCAGTTTAGCGGGAGGGCGGGAGCAGTACTTC; CDR3aa: CASSLAGGREQYF
v_gene: TRBV6-5; abundance: many; j_gene: TRBJ2-2; d_gene: TRBD2; CDR3nt: TGTGCCAGCAGTTACTGGGCTAGCGGGGACACCGGGGAGCTGTTTTTT; CDR3aa: CASSYWASGDTGELFF
v_gene: TRBV12-3/TRBV12-4; abundance: many; j_gene: TRBJ2-7; d_gene: -; CDR3nt: TGTGCCAGCAGTTTGGTGGGACCCAACTACGAGCAGTACTTC; CDR3aa: CASSLVGPNYEQYF
v_gene: TRBV10-2; abundance: -; j_gene: TRBJ2-5; d_gene: TRBD2; CDR3nt: TGCGCCAGCAGTGAGTTTCTAGCGGGGGGAGAGACCCAGTACTTC; CDR3aa: CASSEFLAGGETQYF
v_gene: TRBV4-3; abundance: many; j_gene: TRBJ1-5; d_gene: -; CDR3nt: TGCGCCAGCAGCGAAGATCTGAATCAGCCCCAGCATTTT; CDR3aa: CASSEDLNQPQHF
v_gene: TRBV27; abundance: once; j_gene: TRBJ2-4; d_gene: TRBD1; CDR3nt: TGTGCCAGCAGCTGGACAGGGGGCTTGGACATTCAGTACTTC; CDR3aa: CASSWTGGLDIQYF
v_gene: TRBV11-2; abundance: many; j_gene: TRBJ2-1; d_gene: -; CDR3nt: TGTGCCAGCAGCTTAGAGCCGGGGTCGGTCAATGAGCAGTTCTTC; CDR3aa: CASSLEPGSVNEQFF
v_gene: TRBV29-1; abundance: few; j_gene: TRBJ1-6; d_gene: TRBD1; CDR3nt: TGCAGCGCCCGGACAGGGGGCGGATCACCCCTCCACTTT; CDR3aa: CSARTGGGSPLHF
v_gene: TRBV2; abundance: many; j_gene: TRBJ1-1; d_gene: -; CDR3nt: TGTGCCAGCCGGATACCAAGGGAAATGAACACTGAAGCTTTCTTT; CDR3aa: CASRIPREMNTEAFF
v_gene: TRBV19; abundance: few; j_gene: TRBJ2-3; d_gene: -; CDR3nt: TGTGCCACAGGGCGGGATACAGATACGCAGTATTTT; CDR3aa: CATGRDTDTQYF
v_gene: TRBV7-8; abundance: many; j_gene: TRBJ2-3; d_gene: -; CDR3nt: TGTGCCAGCAGCCTCGCGGGGTGGGACGGCACAGATACGCAGTATTTT; CDR3aa: CASSLAGWDGTDTQYF
v_gene: TRBV28; abundance: few; j_gene: TRBJ2-7; d_gene: -; CDR3nt: TGTGCCAGCAGTTCCACCAGCGGTCTACTAGCCTACGAGCAGTACTTC; CDR3aa: CASSSTSGLLAYEQYF
v_gene: TRBV12-3/TRBV12-4; abundance: many; j_gene: TRBJ1-1; d_gene: -; CDR3nt: TGTGCCAGCAAGGAGGGGATGATGAACACTGAAGCTTTCTTT; CDR3aa: CASKEGMMNTEAFF
v_gene: TRBV12-3/TRBV12-4; abundance: -; j_gene: TRBJ2-7; d_gene: TRBD1; CDR3nt: TGTGCCAGCAGTGCATCCGGTCCGGGACAGGGGTCCTACGAGCAGTACTTC; CDR3aa: CASSASGPGQGSYEQYF
v_gene: TRBV20-1; abundance: -; j_gene: TRBJ2-7; d_gene: -; CDR3nt: TGCAGTGCTAGAGACCGGGGTAGACCCAACTTCTACGAGCAGCACTTC; CDR3aa: CSARDRGRPNFYEQHF
v_gene: TRBV28; abundance: many; j_gene: TRBJ1-1; d_gene: TRBD1; CDR3nt: TGTGCCAGCAGTGTGACAGGGGGCTCTGAAGCTTTCTTT; CDR3aa: CASSVTGGSEAFF
v_gene: TRBV6-5; abundance: -; j_gene: TRBJ2-7; d_gene: TRBD2; CDR3nt: TGTGCCAGCAGTTACGGCCCAAAGACTAGCGGAGACTACGAGCAGTACTTC; CDR3aa: CASSYGPKTSGDYEQYF
v_gene: TRBV4-3; abundance: -; j_gene: TRBJ1-1; d_gene: TRBD1; CDR3nt: TGCGCCGGCAGCCAAGATCACGACAGGGGAAGTACTGAAGCTTTCTTT; CDR3aa: CAGSQDHDRGSTEAFF
v_gene: TRBV27; abundance: -; j_gene: TRBJ2-3; d_gene: -; CDR3nt: TGTGCCAGCAGTTTATGGTTTGGGGAGAGTTCTAGCACAGATACGCAGTATTTT; CDR3aa: CASSLWFGESSSTDTQYF
v_gene: TRBV7-9; abundance: many; j_gene: TRBJ2-2; d_gene: -; CDR3nt: TGTGCCAGCAGCTTCTCGGGGAACGCCGGGGAGCTGTTTTTT; CDR3aa: CASSFSGNAGELFF
v_gene: TRBV6-5; abundance: many; j_gene: TRBJ2-7; d_gene: TRBD1; CDR3nt: TGTGCCAGTATACTATCTGCCCGGGACAGAGCCTACGAGCAGTACTTC; CDR3aa: CASILSARDRAYEQYF
v_gene: TRBV27; abundance: -; j_gene: TRBJ2-1; d_gene: TRBD2; CDR3nt: TGTGCCAGCAGTTTATATATTCCTAGCGGGAGTGATGAGCAGTTCTTC; CDR3aa: CASSLYIPSGSDEQFF
v_gene: TRBV24-1; abundance: many; j_gene: TRBJ2-7; d_gene: -; CDR3nt: TGTGCCACCAGTGATTTCGGGGGAGAGCAGTACTTC; CDR3aa: CATSDFGGEQYF
v_gene: TRBV9; abundance: many; j_gene: TRBJ2-3; d_gene: -; CDR3nt: TGTGCCAGCAGGGGGCGGGACACAGATACGCAGTATTTT; CDR3aa: CASRGRDTDTQYF
v_gene: TRBV7-9; abundance: many; j_gene: TRBJ2-3; d_gene: -; CDR3nt: TGTGCCAGCAGCTTAGCGGTGGCTAGCACAGATACGCAGTATTTT; CDR3aa: CASSLAVASTDTQYF
v_gene: TRBV10-3; abundance: -; j_gene: TRBJ2-1; d_gene: -; CDR3nt: TGTGCCATCAGTGAGTTGGAGGGGGCCTACAATGAGCAGTTCTTC; CDR3aa: CAISELEGAYNEQFF
v_gene: TRBV24-1; abundance: many; j_gene: TRBJ2-1; d_gene: TRBD2; CDR3nt: TGTGCCACCAGTGATTCGGCTAGCGGAATTTACAATGAGCAGTTCTTC; CDR3aa: CATSDSASGIYNEQFF
v_gene: TRBV11-2; abundance: few; j_gene: TRBJ2-7; d_gene: -; CDR3nt: TGTGCCAGCAGCGATGGGAGTCCCCGCTACGAGCAGTACTTC; CDR3aa: CASSDGSPRYEQYF
v_gene: TRBV28; abundance: many; j_gene: TRBJ2-7; d_gene: -; CDR3nt: TGTGCCAGCAGTTTATTATCCCGATCCTACGAGCAGTACTTC; CDR3aa: CASSLLSRSYEQYF
v_gene: TRBV20-1; abundance: -; j_gene: TRBJ2-1; d_gene: TRBD2; CDR3nt: TGCAGTGCTAGAGGCTTAATTGGACTAGCGGGAGGGCCAAGTAATGAGCAGTTCTTC; CDR3aa: CSARGLIGLAGGPSNEQFF
v_gene: TRBV29-1; abundance: few; j_gene: TRBJ2-1; d_gene: -; CDR3nt: TGCAGCGCCCGGCCAGGGCCTGGCGGGGACTACAATGAGCAGTTCTTC; CDR3aa: CSARPGPGGDYNEQFF
v_gene: TRBV3-1; abundance: many; j_gene: TRBJ2-3; d_gene: -; CDR3nt: TGTGCCAGCAGCCACTTTGCGGACTCCTCCACAGATACGCAGTATTTT; CDR3aa: CASSHFADSSTDTQYF
v_gene: TRBV11-2; abundance: -; j_gene: TRBJ1-2; d_gene: -; CDR3nt: TGTGCCAGCAGCTTAGCGGGGGCCGGAAACTATGGCCACACCTTC; CDR3aa: CASSLAGAGNYGHTF
v_gene: TRBV30; abundance: many; j_gene: TRBJ1-5; d_gene: -; CDR3nt: TGTGCCTGGAGTATCACAGGCCCGGCGCCCCAGCATTTT; CDR3aa: CAWSITGPAPQHF
v_gene: TRBV7-6; abundance: many; j_gene: TRBJ1-6; d_gene: -; CDR3nt: TGTGCCAGCAGCTCACGGGGGTTCTCACCCCTCCACTTT; CDR3aa: CASSSRGFSPLHF
v_gene: TRBV11-2; abundance: many; j_gene: TRBJ2-1; d_gene: TRBD2; CDR3nt: TGTGCCAGCAGCTCGAGACAACTAGCGGGGCCTTCCTACAATGAGCAGTTCTTC; CDR3aa: CASSSRQLAGPSYNEQFF
v_gene: TRBV19; abundance: few; j_gene: TRBJ2-5; d_gene: TRBD2; CDR3nt: TGTGCCAGTAGTACGGGACTAGCGGGAGTGTTTGGTGAGACCCAGTACTTC; CDR3aa: CASSTGLAGVFGETQYF
v_gene: TRBV12-3/TRBV12-4; abundance: many; j_gene: TRBJ1-5; d_gene: -; CDR3nt: TGTGCCAGCAGTCCCTCTGATCAGCCCCAGCATTTT; CDR3aa: CASSPSDQPQHF
v_gene: TRBV7-2; abundance: many; j_gene: TRBJ1-6; d_gene: -; CDR3nt: TGTGCCAGCAGCCCCTTAAGTAATTCACCCCTCCACTTT; CDR3aa: CASSPLSNSPLHF
v_gene: TRBV6-5; abundance: many; j_gene: TRBJ2-2; d_gene: TRBD2; CDR3nt: TGTGCCACCTCGGGACTAGCGGGAAACACCGGGGAGCTGTTTTTT; CDR3aa: CATSGLAGNTGELFF
v_gene: TRBV7-9; abundance: many; j_gene: TRBJ1-1; d_gene: -; CDR3nt: TGTGCCAGCAGTCAAATTTTGGGGAACACTGAAGCTTTCTTT; CDR3aa: CASSQILGNTEAFF
v_gene: TRBV20-1; abundance: many; j_gene: TRBJ1-4; d_gene: -; CDR3nt: TGCAGTGCTGGTGGTTTTATTGACAGTAGGAAGGAAAAACTGTTTTTT; CDR3aa: CSAGGFIDSRKEKLFF
v_gene: TRBV4-3; abundance: many; j_gene: TRBJ2-1; d_gene: -; CDR3nt: TGCGCCAGCACCCCGACAGGGAGGCTTGCTGAGCAGTTCTTC; CDR3aa: CASTPTGRLAEQFF
v_gene: TRBV18; abundance: few; j_gene: TRBJ2-7; d_gene: TRBD2; CDR3nt: TGTGCCAGCTCACCACAGCCTAGCGGGTACGAGCAGTACTTC; CDR3aa: CASSPQPSGYEQYF
v_gene: TRBV20-1; abundance: -; j_gene: TRBJ2-7; d_gene: -; CDR3nt: TGCAGTGCTAACGAACAGAGATACTCCTACGAGCAGTACTTC; CDR3aa: CSANEQRYSYEQYF
v_gene: TRBV24-1; abundance: many; j_gene: TRBJ2-1; d_gene: -; CDR3nt: TGTGCCGTAGACGACGGGTTCGGCGACAATGAGCAGTTCTTC; CDR3aa: CAVDDGFGDNEQFF
v_gene: TRBV12-3/TRBV12-4; abundance: -; j_gene: TRBJ2-7; d_gene: TRBD1; CDR3nt: TGTGCCAGCAGCTCTACAGGGGGTGTTCTCTACGAGCAGTGCTTC; CDR3aa: CASSSTGGVLYEQCF
v_gene: TRBV7-9; abundance: many; j_gene: TRBJ1-1; d_gene: -; CDR3nt: TGTGCCAGCAGCTCCGAGTGGGAGGTTGAAGCTTTCTTT; CDR3aa: CASSSEWEVEAFF
v_gene: TRBV7-3; abundance: many; j_gene: TRBJ1-1; d_gene: -; CDR3nt: TGTGCCAGCAGCTTAAGCCGAGGGTTGAACACTGAAGCTTTCTTT; CDR3aa: CASSLSRGLNTEAFF
v_gene: TRBV27; abundance: -; j_gene: TRBJ2-7; d_gene: -; CDR3nt: TGTGCCAGCAGTGTTACAGGGATGGCCTACGAGCAGTACTTC; CDR3aa: CASSVTGMAYEQYF
v_gene: TRBV10-3; abundance: many; j_gene: TRBJ2-3; d_gene: TRBD2; CDR3nt: TGTGCCACCCACACGGGAGGGGCGGGCCTGTATTTT; CDR3aa: CATHTGGAGLYF
v_gene: TRBV27; abundance: few; j_gene: TRBJ2-5; d_gene: TRBD1; CDR3nt: TGTGCCAGCAGTGATAACAGGGGCGGCGTGTACCAAGAGACCCAGTACTTC; CDR3aa: CASSDNRGGVYQETQYF
v_gene: TRBV4-3; abundance: many; j_gene: TRBJ2-7; d_gene: TRBD1; CDR3nt: TGCGCCAGCAGCCAAACCGGGACAGGACCCTACGAGCAGTACTTC; CDR3aa: CASSQTGTGPYEQYF
v_gene: TRBV20-1; abundance: -; j_gene: TRBJ2-7; d_gene: TRBD1; CDR3nt: TGCAGTGCCATCGCGACAGGGGGGTTTAGCACCTACGAGCAGTACTTC; CDR3aa: CSAIATGGFSTYEQYF
v_gene: TRBV4-3; abundance: many; j_gene: TRBJ2-3; d_gene: -; CDR3nt: TGCGCCAGCAGCCAAGACTACGGGATGACTAGCACAGATACGCAGTATTTT; CDR3aa: CASSQDYGMTSTDTQYF
v_gene: TRBV5-1; abundance: many; j_gene: TRBJ2-2; d_gene: -; CDR3nt: TGCGCCAGCAGCTTATATACAGCTAACACCGGGGAGCTGTTTTTT; CDR3aa: CASSLYTANTGELFF
v_gene: TRBV4-2; abundance: many; j_gene: TRBJ2-1; d_gene: -; CDR3nt: TGTGCCAGCAGCTCCTCTAGCGCCCCCAATGAGCAGTTCTTC; CDR3aa: CASSSSSAPNEQFF
v_gene: TRBV19; abundance: -; j_gene: TRBJ2-6; d_gene: -; CDR3nt: TGTGCCAGTAGTATAGGCCAGGGTCTTATCTCTGGGGCCAACGTCCTGACTTTC; CDR3aa: CASSIGQGLISGANVLTF
v_gene: TRBV5-1; abundance: many; j_gene: TRBJ2-3; d_gene: -; CDR3nt: TGCGCCAGCAGCCCCGCCCGGGTTCTATTAAACACAGATACGCAGTATTTT; CDR3aa: CASSPARVLLNTDTQYF